A single sample is the source of the 24 T cell receptor beta chains below, sequenced in a study of CD8 T cells in Susac syndrome. With random hexamers, 0.5 to 1 ug RNA was reverse transcribed. TCRdb independently ran MiXCR on the immunoSEQ multiplex PCR reads; one entry per CDR3 protein. Here the sample spans 250,000 to 300,000 distinct CDR3 sequences, approximately 85% being singletons. What was sequenced was CD8+ T cells from PBMCs. The receptors derive from a human donor with multiple sclerosis.

The rearrangement uses TRBV25-1 and TRBJ2-1; maybe TRBD2 (6 bases). Trimming shortened V by 3 bases and J by 8 bases, and 14 bases separated the two germline ends. Germline V lookup: CDR1 MGHDK, CDR2 SYGVNS. The CDR3 has 14 residues. The CDR3 DNA reads TGTGCCAGCAGTGAGTCCCACAGGAGGGATGAGCAGTTCTTC. Its protein is CASSESHRRDEQFF.

This chain uses TRBV20-1 with TRBJ2-2, with D perhaps TRBD2 (6 bases). Trimming took 4 bases from V and 2 from J, leaving 14 bases between them. Germline loops: CDR1 DFQATT, CDR2 SNEGSKA (reference sequence). The CDR3 runs 15 residues. CDR3 region: CSAIRRGENTGELFF. For the CDR3, the DNA is TGCAGTGCTATTCGGCGCGGGGAAAACACCGGGGAGCTGTTTTTT.

This chain joins TRBV5-6 and TRBJ2-7; possible D gene TRBD2, 5 bases. CDR1 is SGHDT and CDR2 is YYEEEE in the germline V gene. V gave up 1 base and J gave up 0 bases, with 14 bases separating them. This CDR3 comprises 16 residues. The CDR3 is CASSLNLATPSYEQYF. The CDR3 DNA follows: TGTGCCAGCAGCTTGAACCTAGCAACACCCTCCTACGAGCAGTACTTC. Based on the CDR3 plus reference TRBV5-6 and TRBJ2-7, the full variable domain is DAGVTQSPTHLIKTRGQQVTLRCSPKSGHDTVSWYQQALGQGPQFIFQYYEEEERQRGNFPDRFSGHQFPNYSSELNVNALLLGDSALYLCASSLNLATPSYEQYFGPGTRLTVT.

The CDR3 loop is CASSFPGLAGRETQYF. The CDR3 nucleotides are TGTGCCAGCAGTTTCCCGGGACTAGCGGGACGGGAGACCCAGTACTTC. The gene calls are TRBV28 and TRBJ2-5, with TRBD2 identical over 13 bases. This CDR3 region has 16 residues. V gave up 3 bases and J gave up 5 bases; unmatched junction bases: 6. Germline V gene data show CDR1 as MDHEN and CDR2 as SYDVKM.

The chain carries TRBV30 and TRBJ2-2; unclear D gene. Germline assignment: CDR1 GTSNPN and CDR2 SVGIG (reference sequence). The CDR3 runs to 13 residues. V lost 0 bases to trimming and J lost 4 bases, with 6 bases between them. CDR3 region: CAWSVALTGELFF. In DNA, the CDR3 is TGTGCCTGGAGTGTTGCCCTCACCGGGGAGCTGTTTTTT.

The genes are TRBV13 and TRBJ2-7, with D tentatively TRBD1 (5 bases). The CDR3 extends over 15 amino acids. V was shortened by 3 bases and J by 5 bases, with 17 bases between the two germline ends. The germline V gene has CDR1 PRHDT and CDR2 FYEKMQ (reference sequence). The CDR3 DNA follows: TGTGCCAGCAGCTTTCCAGGGCGCGATATCGACGAGCAGTACTTC. Translating it yields CASSFPGRDIDEQYF.

Here the CDR3 DNA reads TGTGCCACCAGCACTCTAGGGGGCTTGGAAGAAAAACTGTTTTTT. It encodes CATSTLGGLEEKLFF. V is TRBV15 and J is TRBJ1-4; 7 bases are shared with TRBD1. J gave up 8 bases and V 4 bases, and 10 bases lay outside the gene matches. The V gene's germline CDR1 is LNHNV and CDR2 YYDKDF (reference sequence). The CDR3 sequence is 15 residues long. Full variable domain (outside the CDR3, taken from reference TRBV15 and TRBJ1-4): DAMVIQNPRYQVTQFGKPVTLSCSQTLNHNVMYWYQQKSSQAPKLLFHYYDKDFNNEADTPDNFQSRRPNTSFCFLDIRSPGLGDTAMYLCATSTLGGLEEKLFFGSGTQLSVL.

This rearrangement joins TRBV5-1 to TRBJ1-5, with 10 bases that match TRBD1. The CDR3 spans 15 residues. With 3 bases clipped from V and 3 bases from J, the junction kept 3 bases outside the gene matches. Germline values: CDR1 SGHRS, CDR2 YFSETQ. CDR3 region: CASSSGTGDNQPQHF. The CDR3 region has the DNA TGCGCCAGCAGCTCCGGGACAGGGGACAATCAGCCCCAGCATTTT.

V gene TRBV29-1 combines with J gene TRBJ2-7; D is undetermined. The V end lost 1 base, the J end lost 2 bases, and 6 bases lay between the germline ends. Germline CDR1 SQVTM, CDR2 ANQGSEA. This CDR3 has 12 residues. CDR3 bases: TGCAGCGTTGAAGGGTTAACCTACGAGCAGTACTTC. As protein: CSVEGLTYEQYF.

This chain connects TRBV6-5 to TRBJ2-1; no reliable D call. The germline V and J ends were trimmed by 2 bases and 5 bases, with 7 bases remaining between them. Germline assignment: CDR1 MNHEY and CDR2 SVGAGI. There are 13 residues in the CDR3. The CDR3 DNA sequence: TGTGCCAGCAGTTACAATGCGGACAATGAGCAGTTCTTC. Protein: CASSYNADNEQFF.

This chain joins TRBV4-3 and TRBJ1-2; 7 bases match TRBD1. CDR3 length: 13 amino acids. The V segment lost 4 bases and the J segment 4 bases; nucleotides outside the gene matches: 3. The germline CDR1 and CDR2 sequences are LGHNA and YSLEER. CDR3: CASSPGTAYGYTF. The CDR3 nucleotides read TGCGCCAGCAGCCCGGGGACAGCCTATGGCTACACCTTC.

The rearrangement uses TRBV4-1 and TRBJ2-1; 11 bases agree with TRBD2. V trimming: 0 bases; J trimming: 7 bases; junction bases outside the gene matches: 8. There are 17 residues in the CDR3. Germline CDR1 reads MGHRA; CDR2 reads YSYEKL. CDR3 nucleotide sequence: TGCGCCAGCAGCCAAGATCGGGGGACTAGCGGTTCTAATGAGCAGTTCTTC. This translates into CASSQDRGTSGSNEQFF.

J is TRBJ2-1 and V is TRBV15; 14 positions match TRBD2. Germline V gene lookup returns CDR1 LNHNV and CDR2 YYDKDF (reference sequence). The CDR3 contains 19 residues. The J segment lost 6 bases and the V segment lost 2 bases, leaving 12 bases of the junction unmatched. CDR3 loop: CATSRPTLGLAGGINEQFF. The CDR3 bases are TGTGCCACCAGCAGACCTACCCTAGGACTAGCGGGAGGTATCAATGAGCAGTTCTTC.

The J gene is TRBJ2-1, the V gene TRBV30; 8 bases agree with TRBD2. There are 14 residues in the CDR3. The junction had 8 bases not matched to a gene; V was cut back by 1 base and J by 9 bases. Germline V gene sequence: CDR1 GTSNPN, CDR2 SVGIG (reference sequence). The CDR3 DNA reads as TGTGCCTGGAGTGCGCAGCGGGAGCCTAGTGAGCAGTTCTTC. Encoded protein: CAWSAQREPSEQFF.

The V and J genes are TRBV27 and TRBJ1-5, with D perhaps matching TRBD1 (5 bases). The germline gives CDR1 MNHEY, CDR2 SMNVEV (reference sequence). V lost 3 bases, J lost 2 bases, and 8 bases lay in between. The CDR3 has 14 amino acids. CDR3 bases: TGTGCCAGCAGTTTCACGACAGGCAATCAGCCCCAGCATTTT. Protein sequence: CASSFTTGNQPQHF.

The CDR3, as DNA: TGTGCCAGCAGTTTATCCGGGCCGGTCAATGAGCAGTTCTTC. It translates to CASSLSGPVNEQFF. The chain links TRBV27 to TRBJ2-1; D remains ambiguous. Germline loops: CDR1 MNHEY, CDR2 SMNVEV (reference sequence). The CDR3 consists of 14 residues. With 0 bases removed from V and 6 bases from J, the gap between germline ends came to 9 bases.

In DNA, the CDR3 is TGTGCCAGCAGTTTTGGACCCCTGGGGTACAACTACGAGCAGTACTTC. This sequence encodes CASSFGPLGYNYEQYF. This rearrangement joins TRBV2 to TRBJ2-7, with no clear D. The CDR3 is 16 amino acids. CDR1 and CDR2 from the germline V gene are SNHLY and FYNNEI. Trimming took off 5 bases at V and 3 bases at J, with 20 bases between the two ends.

J is TRBJ2-7 and V is TRBV4-3, with D perhaps being TRBD1 or TRBD2 (6 bases each). The length of the CDR3 is 15 residues. Germline-derived CDR1 and CDR2 are LGHNA and YSLEER. Trimming stripped 0 bases from V and 4 bases from J, with 13 bases between. The CDR3 reads CASSQDLGGWYEQYF. The CDR3 DNA reads as TGCGCCAGCAGCCAAGATTTGGGGGGCTGGTACGAGCAGTACTTC.

The J gene is TRBJ2-7, the V gene TRBV6-5; D unresolved. CDR3 length equals 13 residues. V gave up 5 bases and J gave up 6 bases, with 14 bases separating them. Germline loops: CDR1 MNHEY, CDR2 SVGAGI. The CDR3 region is CASSPLGSGEQYF. The CDR3 DNA is TGTGCCAGCAGTCCGTTAGGCTCCGGCGAGCAGTACTTC.

V and J are TRBV4-1 and TRBJ1-1, with D possibly being TRBD1 (5 bases). Trimming removed 1 base from V and 4 bases from J, with 10 bases in between. The CDR3 contains 14 residues. Germline V CDR1 and CDR2: MGHRA, YSYEKL. CDR3: CASSQAQGPTEAFF. The CDR3 DNA reads as TGCGCCAGCAGCCAAGCGCAGGGACCCACTGAAGCTTTCTTT.

The chain has TRBV4-3 and TRBJ2-7; D ambiguous. V lost 1 base, J lost 4 bases, and 5 bases lay in between. The CDR3 loop spans 12 amino acids. CDR1 is LGHNA, CDR2 YSLEER, per germline. CDR3 sequence: CASSQVGYEQYF. The DNA of the CDR3 is TGCGCCAGCAGCCAAGTCGGGTACGAGCAGTACTTC.

This chain uses TRBV19 with TRBJ1-2; D call uncertain. The V end lost 2 bases, the J end lost 8 bases, and 15 bases lay between the germline ends. Germline loops: CDR1 LNHDA, CDR2 SQIVND (reference sequence). The CDR3 is 14 amino acids. The chain's CDR3 is CASSISRTGSGYTF. CDR3 nucleotides: TGTGCCAGTAGTATATCGCGAACGGGCAGCGGCTACACCTTC.

In this sample, this clonotype turned up once. J is TRBJ1-5 and V is TRBV6-5; weak D call: TRBD1 (5 bases). The CDR3 is 15 residues long. Trimming removed 5 bases from V and 2 bases from J, with 13 bases in between. CDR1 is MNHEY, CDR2 SVGAGI, per germline. CDR3: CASSGGGIGNQPQHF. DNA for the CDR3: TGTGCCAGCAGTGGGGGGGGGATAGGCAATCAGCCCCAGCATTTT.

This clonotype has more than one count but fewer than ten. V usage is TRBV2 and J usage is TRBJ2-7; D remains ambiguous. CDR1 and CDR2 (germline): SNHLY, FYNNEI. This CDR3 is built from 11 residues. Trimming stripped 2 bases from V and 7 bases from J, with 6 bases between. The CDR3 is CASSEPREQYF. The CDR3, as DNA: TGTGCCAGCAGTGAACCCCGGGAGCAGTACTTC.